These 17 T cell receptor beta chains were all obtained from the same sample, sequenced in a study of response to subunit inactivated influenza vaccine. TCRdb re-called the RT-PCR reads with MiXCR, one entry per CDR3 protein. Among approximately 500,000 distinct CDR3 sequences listed, under 30% were seen once. These same data were also listed under a study on T cells expressing NK-cell markers. Turning to that study: Beta-chain TCR cDNA was generated via 5'RACE template switching with UMIs.

This material consisted of CD4+ T cells sorted from PBMCs, taken approximately 12 days after vaccination. The receptors stem from a man aged 45 to 65 who received an inactivated influenza vaccine.

The V call is TRBV7-9, the J call TRBJ1-4; 7 positions agree with TRBD1. Germline trimming cut 3 bases from V and 8 bases from J; bases unmatched to any gene: 9. In germline, CDR1 is SEHNR, CDR2 FQNEAQ (reference sequence). The CDR3 consists of 15 residues. CDR3 amino acids: CASSFSQGGNEKLFF. The CDR3 DNA is TGTGCCAGCAGCTTCTCTCAGGGGGGTAACGAAAAACTGTTTTTT.

This sequence joins TRBV5-6 and TRBJ2-2; D tentatively reads TRBD1 or TRBD2 (5 bases each). Germline values: CDR1 SGHDT, CDR2 YYEEEE. The CDR3 extends over 17 amino acids. V was clipped by 0 bases and J by 0 bases, with 12 bases between them. The CDR3 DNA reads TGTGCCAGCAGCTTGGTTTCCGGGGCCCCGAACACCGGGGAGCTGTTTTTT. This codes for CASSLVSGAPNTGELFF.

This clonotype was observed a handful of times. V and J are TRBV5-5 and TRBJ1-5, with 7 bases that match TRBD1. This CDR3 is 15 amino acids long. The germline V gene encodes CDR1 SGHKS and CDR2 YYEKEE (reference sequence). V shed 0 bases and J 11 bases; nucleotides not matched to a gene: 11. The CDR3: CASSLVQGGRTAQHF. CDR3 DNA sequence: TGTGCCAGCAGCTTGGTTCAGGGGGGGAGAACGGCCCAGCATTTT.

The chain recombines TRBV2 with TRBJ1-1, with 12 bases lining up with TRBD1. The germline V gene encodes CDR1 SNHLY and CDR2 FYNNEI. Germline trimming cut 6 bases from V and 11 bases from J; bases unmatched to any gene: 13. This CDR3 has 15 amino acids. The CDR3 here is CASRVGTGGGQKAFF. CDR3 DNA: TGTGCCAGCAGGGTCGGGACAGGGGGCGGTCAGAAGGCTTTCTTT.

This clonotype was recorded only once. A read error may account for a junction end that differs from germline. As DNA, the CDR3 is TGTGCCAGCAGGTTGGCGCAAACAGGGGTCACCGGGGAGCTGTTTTTT. This sequence encodes CASRLAQTGVTGELFF. The chain is built from TRBV5-4 and TRBJ2-2, with 7 bases matching TRBD1. Germline-derived CDR1 and CDR2 are SGHNT and YYREEE (reference sequence). The CDR3 sequence is 16 residues long. The whole variable domain, remainder taken from reference TRBV5-4 and TRBJ2-2, is ETGVTQSPTHLIKTRGQQVTLRCSSQSGHNTVSWYQQALGQGPQFIFQYYREEENGRGNFPPRFSGLQFPNYSSELNVNALELDDSALYLCASRLAQTGVTGELFFGEGSRLTVL.

The V and J genes are TRBV6-1 and TRBJ1-5; a possible D gene is TRBD1 (5 bases). Germline CDR1 and CDR2: MNHNS and SASEGT. Trimming stripped 3 bases from V and 6 bases from J, with 15 bases between. This CDR3 contains 15 residues. The CDR3 DNA sequence: TGTGCCAGCAGTGATTGGCAGGGTTACGGTCAGCCCCAGCATTTT. Protein product: CASSDWQGYGQPQHF.

The chain has TRBV3-1 and TRBJ2-7; no clear D. Per germline, CDR1 LGHDT and CDR2 YNNKEL (reference sequence). Trimming took 1 base from V and 1 from J, leaving 8 bases between them. The CDR3 is 14 amino acids. The CDR3 is CASSQGSTSYEQYF. In nucleotides, the CDR3 is TGTGCCAGCAGCCAAGGGAGCACATCCTACGAGCAGTACTTC.

This clonotype occurred a few times. V gene TRBV12-3 or TRBV12-4 combines with J gene TRBJ2-3; D is ambiguous. The CDR3 is 14 amino acids. Deletions cut 5 bases from V and 6 bases from J, with 15 bases between. The CDR3 here is CASSPMSRTDTQYF. The CDR3 DNA follows: TGTGCCAGCAGTCCCATGAGCCGGACCGATACGCAGTATTTT.

This clonotype was seen ten or more times. V gene TRBV29-1 combines with J gene TRBJ2-3; tentatively, D is TRBD2 (5 bases). CDR3 length: 14 residues. V lost 6 bases to trimming and J lost 2 bases, with 15 bases between them. The germline CDR1 and CDR2 sequences are SQVTM and ANQGSEA. The DNA for the CDR3 is TGCAGCGTGGATGAGGGTTCGAACACAGATACGCAGTATTTT. This codes for CSVDEGSNTDTQYF.

This clonotype was seen a handful of times. This chain's CDR3 is CASSLHETGELFF. The CDR3 nucleotides read TGCGCCAGCAGCTTGCACGAGACCGGGGAGCTGTTTTTT. The V call is TRBV5-1, the J call TRBJ2-2; D not certain. Looked up from germline, CDR1 is SGHRS and CDR2 is YFSETQ. The V end was cut by 1 base, the J end by 5 bases, with 6 bases between. The length of the CDR3 is 13 residues. Full variable domain (outside the CDR3, taken from reference TRBV5-1 and TRBJ2-2): KAGVTQTPRYLIKTRGQQVTLSCSPISGHRSVSWYQQTPGQGLQFLFEYFSETQRNKGNFPGRFSGRQFSNSRSEMNVSTLELGDSALYLCASSLHETGELFFGEGSRLTVL.

The V call is TRBV20-1, the J call TRBJ2-7; maybe TRBD2 (5 bases). The ends were cut back, 3 bases at V and 5 bases at J, with 11 bases in the middle. This CDR3 is built from 12 residues. Germline loops: CDR1 DFQATT, CDR2 SNEGSKA (reference sequence). The chain's CDR3 is CSARIPSNEQYF. The CDR3 bases are TGCAGTGCTAGGATTCCTAGCAACGAGCAGTACTTC.

This chain uses TRBV12-3 or TRBV12-4 with TRBJ1-1; tentatively, D is TRBD1 (5 bases). V lost 3 bases, J lost 4 bases, and 12 bases lay in between. The CDR3 runs to 14 residues. CDR3 sequence: CASSLEGIGTEAFF. The CDR3 nucleotides are TGTGCCAGCAGTTTGGAGGGGATCGGCACTGAAGCTTTCTTT.

This clonotype was seen a handful of times. The rearrangement uses TRBV5-1 and TRBJ2-1, with 15 bases identical to TRBD2. The CDR3 is made up of 16 amino acids. Germline V gene sequence: CDR1 SGHRS, CDR2 YFSETQ. Losses at the gene ends were 4 bases for V and 7 bases for J; bases not matched to a gene: 6. The CDR3 bases are TGCGCCAGCAGCCCCCTAGGACTAGCGGGAGGGAATGAGCAGTTCTTC. Amino acid sequence: CASSPLGLAGGNEQFF. Using reference TRBV5-1 and TRBJ2-1 for the parts outside the CDR3, the full variable domain is KAGVTQTPRYLIKTRGQQVTLSCSPISGHRSVSWYQQTPGQGLQFLFEYFSETQRNKGNFPGRFSGRQFSNSRSEMNVSTLELGDSALYLCASSPLGLAGGNEQFFGPGTRLTVL.

There are a few counts of this clonotype. The chain employs TRBV28 and TRBJ2-3; TRBD2 might be the D (7 bases). From germline, CDR1 is MDHEN and CDR2 SYDVKM. This CDR3 has 16 amino acids. V shed 6 bases and J shed 3 bases, with 19 bases lying between them. The CDR3 sequence is CASSSHGGGQTDTQYF. In DNA form, the CDR3 reads TGTGCCAGCAGCTCTCATGGGGGGGGGCAAACAGATACGCAGTATTTT.

In its sample, this clonotype was seen a few times. The rearrangement joins TRBV14 to TRBJ1-1; D is possibly TRBD1 (5 bases). Trimming took off 0 bases at V and 10 bases at J, with 12 bases between the two ends. The CDR3 extends over 13 amino acids. Germline V gives CDR1 SGHDN, CDR2 FVKESK. CDR3 protein: CASSQDRTGGAFF. In nucleotides, the CDR3 is TGTGCCAGCAGCCAAGACAGGACGGGGGGAGCTTTCTTT.

DNA of the CDR3: TGCAGCGTGGAGACAGGGGGCACAGATACGCAGTATTTT. Amino acids: CSVETGGTDTQYF. This chain connects TRBV29-1 to TRBJ2-3; 8 bases map to TRBD1. Germline V gene sequence: CDR1 SQVTM, CDR2 ANQGSEA. Trimming took 6 bases from V and 1 from J; bases not matched to a gene: 3. The length of the CDR3 is 13 residues.

This clonotype was seen a handful of times. V is TRBV12-3 or TRBV12-4 and J is TRBJ2-1; D unclear. V was clipped by 6 bases and J by 6 bases, with 21 bases between them. The CDR3 extends over 16 amino acids. DNA for the CDR3: TGTGCCAGCAGCCCCCCCGGCAGGTTAACCCGCAATGAGCAGTTCTTC. Translated, it gives CASSPPGRLTRNEQFF.